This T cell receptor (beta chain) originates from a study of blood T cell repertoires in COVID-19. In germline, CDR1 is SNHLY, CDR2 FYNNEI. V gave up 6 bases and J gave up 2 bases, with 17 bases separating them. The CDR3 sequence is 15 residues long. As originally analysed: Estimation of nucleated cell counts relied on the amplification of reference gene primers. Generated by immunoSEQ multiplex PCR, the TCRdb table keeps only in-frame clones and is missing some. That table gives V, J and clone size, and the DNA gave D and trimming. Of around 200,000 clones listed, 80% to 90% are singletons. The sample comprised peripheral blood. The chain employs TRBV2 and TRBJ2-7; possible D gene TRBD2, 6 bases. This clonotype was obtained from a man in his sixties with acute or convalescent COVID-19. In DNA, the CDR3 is TGTGCCAGCAGATCTCTTGCAGGAGGGGCCTACGAGCAGTACTTC. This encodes CASRSLAGGAYEQYF.